These T cell receptor beta chains were read from a single sample in a study of cytomegalovirus exposure and HLA in healthy donors. Sequencing used immunoSEQ multiplex PCR; TCRdb keeps in-frame clones, though not all of them. The sample records about 230,000 clones, around nine tenths being singletons. Sequenced input: PBMCs. Receptors were obtained from a woman aged 18-35 years in good health and CMV-seronegative. CDR3s include the opening cysteine and the closing phenylalanine or tryptophan.

11,TRBV19,CASSPGDTIYF
16,TRBV4-3,CASSHPGRAGTGELFF
15,TRBV27,CASTHLRDLSGEQYF
16,TRBV7-8,CASSLRVSSGYNEQFF
13,TRBV7-9,CASSEGANYGYTF
16,TRBV4-3,CASSLELAGIYNEQFF
16,TRBV7-9,CASSSIRDRGGYEQYF
15,TRBV27,CASSAGTAGDQPQHF
15,TRBV9,CASSVARRGKNIQYF
15,TRBV2,CASRGTSGNTGELFF
18,TRBV5-1,CASSPRQGGDIRAYEQYF
13,TRBV28,CASKGQLRGKLFF
16,TRBV4-3,CASSHLAGASTDTQYF
14,TRBV27,CASSPVYSNQPQHF
13,TRBV7-8,CASSLDNQETQYF
14,TRBV4-1,CASSQRGAQETQYF
14,TRBV6-5,CASSNPGESYEQYF
14,TRBV18,CASSPRGANYGYTF
14,TRBV5-4,CASSQDRENTEAFF
16,TRBV19,CASSMEAGQGYYEQYF
15,TRBV27,CASSFSVYALETQYF
15,TRBV5-1,CASSLLAGIQETQYF
15,TRBV11-2,CASSLRLAGDREQYF
15,TRBV10-3,CAISESDRGNSPLHF
14,TRBV14,CASSQPRFGVTQYF
13,TRBV5-1,CASAAGRDYGYTF
16,TRBV10-3,CAISESARDSHQPQHF
14,TRBV11-2,CASSRWDRGNEQFF
14,TRBV6-6,CASSNGRFNQPQHF
16,TRBV7-9,CSSSLGRAWNTGELFF
14,TRBV15,CATSRAVTVTEAFF
13,TRBV10-3,CAISVGSGNEQYF
17,TRBV18,CASSPDRGLTTNEKLFF
18,TRBV7-9,CASSRWTGDSYSNQPQHF
17,TRBV7-9,CASSLASSGNSYNEQFF
16,TRBV4-1,CASSQDPGGSGYGYTF
14,TRBV5-6,CASSLASGGDTQYF
16,TRBV7-2,CASSLLGTSLDNEQFF
14,TRBV6-1,CASSESGGWDTQYF
14,TRBV30,CAWTGTFLTDTQYF